The clone carrying this T cell receptor (beta chain) showed up many times. This entry is derived from a study of blood T cell repertoires in COVID-19. Study in general: The United States, Italy and Spain provided the acute and convalescent COVID-19 samples. Nucleic acid was either cDNA or gDNA, and it came from T cells, B-cell-depleted T cells, or PBMCs.

Sequencing used immunoSEQ multiplex PCR; TCRdb keeps in-frame clones, though not all of them. There are almost 30,000 clones in the sample; 65% to 70% occur only once, and around 16% lies in the top ten. With 2 bases removed from V and 0 bases from J, the gap between germline ends came to 7 bases. This CDR3 is built from 14 residues. The germline gives CDR1 KGHDR, CDR2 SFDVKD. Sequencing was performed on peripheral blood. The sequence was obtained from a human donor in a cohort sampled during active COVID-19. The J gene is TRBJ2-7, the V gene TRBV24-1, with D perhaps matching TRBD2 (5 bases). CDR3 DNA sequence: TGTGCCACCAGTGATTCGGGATCCTCCTACGAGCAGTACTTC. Translating gives CATSDSGSSYEQYF.